Each of the 24 T cell receptor beta chains below was sequenced from the same sample in a study of cytomegalovirus exposure and HLA in healthy donors. Produced via immunoSEQ multiplex PCR; TCRdb's table is partial and in-frame only. The sample lists around 120,000 clones; 70% to 90% were seen once. Sequencing was carried out using PBMCs. Receptors were obtained from a woman aged 18-29 years in good health and CMV-seropositive.

The rearrangement uses TRBV7-3 and TRBJ2-1, with a tentative D call TRBD1 (5 bases). The germline gives CDR1 SGHTA, CDR2 FQGTGA. The CDR3 is made up of 14 amino acids. Deletions cut 5 bases from V and 2 bases from J, with 10 bases between. CDR3 amino acids: CASSPQGTYNEQFF. The CDR3 coding sequence is TGTGCCAGCAGCCCGCAGGGAACCTACAATGAGCAGTTCTTC.

V usage is TRBV29-1 and J usage is TRBJ1-5; 9 bases fit TRBD1. The CDR3 consists of 14 residues. J lost 5 bases, V lost 4 bases, and 6 bases had no gene match. Germline CDR1 and CDR2: SQVTM and ANQGSEA. The CDR3 bases are TGCAGCGTTGTGCTGGGACAGGGCCATCAGCCCCAGCATTTT. Its translation is CSVVLGQGHQPQHF.

The CDR3 sequence is CASSGQGATEAFF. The CDR3 DNA sequence: TGTGCCAGCAGCGGACAGGGGGCGACTGAAGCTTTCTTT. J is TRBJ1-1 and V is TRBV7-2; 11 bases agree with TRBD1. Germline-derived CDR1 and CDR2 are SGHTA and FQGNSA. V shed 5 bases and J 5 bases; nucleotides not matched to a gene: 1. The CDR3 sequence is 13 residues long.

CDR3 sequence (DNA): TGTGCCAGCAGCGTAGGCGAGACTAGTCGGGAGCAGTACTTC. Translation gives CASSVGETSREQYF. The chain uses TRBV9 and TRBJ2-7, with a tentative D call TRBD2 (6 bases). CDR1 and CDR2 (germline): SGDLS, YYNGEE. The CDR3 contains 14 residues. Trimming removed 0 bases at V and 7 bases at J, with 14 bases between.

This chain links TRBV5-1 with TRBJ1-2; no clear D gene. The CDR3 has 14 amino acids. Germline V gene sequence: CDR1 SGHRS, CDR2 YFSETQ. V shed 0 bases and J shed 3 bases, with 9 bases lying between them. The CDR3 DNA reads as TGCGCCAGCAGCTTGGAACGGGAGTACTATGGCTACACCTTC. It is translated as CASSLEREYYGYTF.

This sequence joins TRBV5-1 and TRBJ2-3, with a tentative D call TRBD2 (6 bases). CDR3 size: 15 residues. Germline V gene lookup returns CDR1 SGHRS and CDR2 YFSETQ. V lost 1 base and J lost 5, with 14 bases in between. CDR3 in DNA: TGCGCCAGCAGCTTGTTCGGAGGGACCAAAGATACGCAGTATTTT. This gives the protein CASSLFGGTKDTQYF.

The chain joins TRBV12-2 to TRBJ2-5; the tabulated D call, TRBD2, remains unverified against the DNA. TRBV12-2 is an annotated pseudogene. The CDR3 contains 17 residues. The CDR3, as DNA: TGTGCAAGTCGCTTAGCGAGCGGGGGCCCCTTCCAAGAGACCCAGTACTTC. Protein product: CASRLASGGPFQETQYF.

This chain uses TRBV2 with TRBJ2-1; no reliable D call. In germline, CDR1 is SNHLY, CDR2 FYNNEI. The length of the CDR3 is 14 residues. The V gene lost 7 bases and the J gene lost 1 base, with 11 bases spanning the gap. The CDR3: CASNPTLSYNEQFF. The CDR3 bases are TGTGCCAGCAACCCGACACTTTCCTACAATGAGCAGTTCTTC.

This clone was seen a handful of times. This chain connects TRBV10-3 to TRBJ1-1, with 9 bases identical to TRBD1. The CDR3 extends over 15 amino acids. Germline V CDR1 and CDR2: ENHRY, SYGVKD. J gave up 0 bases and V 6 bases, and 5 bases lay outside the gene matches. CDR3 in amino acids: CAISPGQGLNTEAFF. CDR3 nucleotides: TGTGCCATCAGCCCGGGACAGGGTCTGAACACTGAAGCTTTCTTT.

The CDR3 DNA is TGCGCCAGCAGCTTGGCGACAGGGGATCGGGAAAAACTGTTTTTT. This encodes CASSLATGDREKLFF. This chain joins TRBV5-1 and TRBJ1-4, with TRBD1 matching over 8 bases. The CDR3 loop spans 15 amino acids. From germline, CDR1 is SGHRS and CDR2 YFSETQ. V was pared by 0 bases and J by 8 bases, with 6 bases of the junction left unmatched. Full variable domain (outside the CDR3, taken from reference TRBV5-1 and TRBJ1-4): KAGVTQTPRYLIKTRGQQVTLSCSPISGHRSVSWYQQTPGQGLQFLFEYFSETQRNKGNFPGRFSGRQFSNSRSEMNVSTLELGDSALYLCASSLATGDREKLFFGSGTQLSVL.

J is TRBJ2-3 and V is TRBV5-1; 8 bases line up with TRBD1. Germline-derived CDR1 and CDR2 are SGHRS and YFSETQ. CDR3 length: 15 residues. V shed 3 bases, J shed 1 base, and the junction held 4 bases outside the gene matches. CDR3 sequence (DNA): TGCGCCAGCAGCTCGGGACAGGACCGCACAGATACGCAGTATTTT. Amino acid sequence: CASSSGQDRTDTQYF.

The rearrangement uses TRBV29-1 and TRBJ1-1, with unresolved D. CDR3 length equals 15 residues. Germline CDR1 is SQVTM and CDR2 is ANQGSEA. The V and J ends lost 1 base and 5 bases respectively, with 17 bases between them. The CDR3 protein is CSVEGTGVSGTEAFF. The CDR3, as DNA: TGCAGCGTTGAAGGGACGGGAGTAAGCGGGACTGAAGCTTTCTTT.

V usage is TRBV6-6 and J usage is TRBJ1-1; 7 bases agree with TRBD1. The CDR3 contains 16 residues. V trimming: 4 bases; J trimming: 0 bases; junction bases outside the gene matches: 8. Germline CDR1 reads MNHNY; CDR2 reads SVGAGI (reference sequence). The CDR3 region is CASSFFTTGLNTEAFF. Here the CDR3 DNA reads TGTGCCAGCAGTTTTTTCACGACAGGGCTGAACACTGAAGCTTTCTTT.

The chain is built from TRBV10-3 and TRBJ2-5; TRBD2 aligns across 9 bases. Trimming took 8 bases from V and 0 from J; bases not matched to a gene: 4. Germline CDR1 reads ENHRY; CDR2 reads SYGVKD. The CDR3 has 14 residues. In DNA, the CDR3 is TGTGCCATCTCGGGCGGGGGGGACCAAGAGACCCAGTACTTC. Residues: CAISGGGDQETQYF.

The genes are TRBV5-6 and TRBJ1-2; D is perhaps TRBD1 (5 bases). CDR1 and CDR2 (germline): SGHDT, YYEEEE. There are 15 residues in the CDR3. The germline V and J ends were trimmed by 3 bases and 3 bases, with 15 bases remaining between them. CDR3 sequence: CASSYTTSGHYGYTF. In DNA, the CDR3 is TGTGCCAGCAGCTATACAACGTCAGGGCACTATGGCTACACCTTC.

The chain combines TRBV9 with TRBJ2-1, with 13 nucleotides matching TRBD2. This CDR3 has 18 residues. V lost 4 bases, J lost 2 bases, and 9 bases stayed unmatched. From germline, CDR1 is SGDLS and CDR2 YYNGEE. This CDR3 reads CASSFETSGRYPYNEQFF. As DNA, the CDR3 is TGTGCCAGCAGCTTCGAGACTAGCGGGAGGTACCCCTACAATGAGCAGTTCTTC.

The chain recombines TRBV13 with TRBJ2-2; D call uncertain. The CDR3 consists of 13 residues. V lost 2 bases, J lost 3 bases, and 4 bases lay in between. Germline values: CDR1 PRHDT, CDR2 FYEKMQ (reference sequence). The CDR3 sequence is CASSLQYTGELFF. The CDR3 nucleotides read TGTGCCAGCAGCTTACAGTACACCGGGGAGCTGTTTTTT.

In nucleotides, the CDR3 is TGTGCCAGCAAAGACGGGGGCGGGAGGGGATACGAGCAGTACTTC. Residues: CASKDGGGRGYEQYF. This chain uses TRBV6-6 with TRBJ2-7; 9 positions agree with TRBD2. J lost 4 bases, V lost 7 bases, and 11 bases had no gene match. This CDR3 is 15 amino acids long. In germline, CDR1 is MNHNY, CDR2 SVGAGI (reference sequence).

V is TRBV10-2 and J is TRBJ1-1; a possible D gene is TRBD1 (5 bases). V was shortened by 2 bases and J by 7 bases, with 8 bases between the two germline ends. From germline, CDR1 is WSHSY and CDR2 SAAADI. This CDR3 region has 12 residues. CDR3 sequence reads: CASSEGGNEAFF. DNA of the CDR3: TGCGCCAGCAGTGAGGGGGGGAATGAAGCTTTCTTT.

The V gene is TRBV4-1, the J gene TRBJ1-1, with 7 bases lining up with TRBD1. The germline V gene has CDR1 MGHRA and CDR2 YSYEKL. The CDR3 has 14 amino acids. J gave up 2 bases and V 4 bases, and 4 bases lay outside the gene matches. DNA for the CDR3: TGCGCCAGCAGCCGGACAGGACTCAACACTGAAGCTTTCTTT. Its translation is CASSRTGLNTEAFF.

Note on this clone: The junction shows a germline mismatch at one end, possibly a read error. V is TRBV2 and J is TRBJ2-5; the D is unclear. The CDR3 has 14 residues. Germline V lookup: CDR1 SNHLY, CDR2 FYNNEI. The CDR3 DNA sequence: TGTGCCAGCAGTGAAGCGACGAGCCAAGAGGCCCAGTACTTC. This codes for CASSEATSQEAQYF.

The V gene is TRBV4-1, the J gene TRBJ2-3, with 9 bases aligning to TRBD2. Germline lookup yields CDR1 MGHRA and CDR2 YSYEKL. The V segment lost 6 bases and the J segment 1 base; nucleotides outside the gene matches: 8. This CDR3 has 16 residues. The CDR3 DNA sequence: TGCGCCAGCAGAGGCAGGACTAGCGTCGGCACAGATACGCAGTATTTT. As protein: CASRGRTSVGTDTQYF.

V is TRBV6-1 and J is TRBJ1-3; D unclear. The CDR3 is 13 amino acids. From germline, CDR1 is MNHNS and CDR2 SASEGT. The V end was cut by 8 bases, the J end by 6 bases, with 14 bases between. CDR3 bases: TGTGCCAGCGGGCGACGAATTTCAAACACCATATATTTT. Translated, it gives CASGRRISNTIYF.

This clone came up once. This chain connects TRBV11-3 to TRBJ1-3, with unresolved D. The CDR3 runs to 14 residues. V was cut by 5 bases and J by 4 bases, with 12 bases left in between. Germline V gives CDR1 SGHNT, CDR2 YENEEA. The CDR3 sequence is CASSPGVSGNTIYF. Written as DNA, the CDR3 is TGTGCCAGCAGCCCCGGGGTATCGGGAAACACCATATATTTT.